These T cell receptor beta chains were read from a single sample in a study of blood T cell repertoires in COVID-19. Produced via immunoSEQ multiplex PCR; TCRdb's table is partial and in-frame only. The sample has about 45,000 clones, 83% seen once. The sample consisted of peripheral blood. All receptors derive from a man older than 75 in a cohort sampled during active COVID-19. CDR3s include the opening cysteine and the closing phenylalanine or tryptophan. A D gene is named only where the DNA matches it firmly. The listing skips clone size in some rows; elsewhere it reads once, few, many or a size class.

CDR3aa: CASSPRLAGGLGEQFF
CDR3nt: TGTGCCAGCAGCCCGAGACTAGCGGGAGGTCTAGGTGAGCAGTTCTTC
v_gene: TRBV7-2
d_gene: TRBD2
abundance: NA
j_gene: TRBJ2-1

CDR3aa: CASSLGLAKNTGELFF
CDR3nt: TGCGCCAGCAGCTTGGGACTAGCGAAGAACACCGGGGAGCTGTTTTTT
v_gene: TRBV5-1
d_gene: TRBD2
abundance: few
j_gene: TRBJ2-2

CDR3aa: CASSTGTYYEQYF
CDR3nt: TGTGCCAGTAGTACAGGGACATACTACGAGCAGTACTTC
v_gene: TRBV19
d_gene: NA
abundance: NA
j_gene: TRBJ2-7

CDR3aa: CASSWAGRLSTGELFF
CDR3nt: TGCGCCAGCAGCTGGGCCGGCCGGTTATCCACCGGGGAGCTGTTTTTT
v_gene: TRBV5-1
d_gene: NA
abundance: NA
j_gene: TRBJ2-2

CDR3aa: CASSVPGQSEAFF
CDR3nt: TGTGCCAGCAGCGTACCGGGACAGAGTGAAGCTTTCTTT
v_gene: TRBV9
d_gene: TRBD1
abundance: once
j_gene: TRBJ1-1

CDR3aa: CASSEVTTGELFF
CDR3nt: TGCGCCAGCAGTGAGGTCACTACCGGGGAGCTGTTTTTT
v_gene: TRBV10-1
d_gene: NA
abundance: NA
j_gene: TRBJ2-2

CDR3aa: CASSPLDRPAYEQYF
CDR3nt: TGCGCCAGCAGCCCTTTAGACAGGCCCGCCTACGAGCAGTACTTC
v_gene: TRBV5-1
d_gene: NA
abundance: NA
j_gene: TRBJ2-7

CDR3aa: CATSRVGGFQPQHF
CDR3nt: TGTGCCACCAGCAGAGTTGGGGGGTTTCAGCCCCAGCATTTT
v_gene: TRBV15
d_gene: NA
abundance: NA
j_gene: TRBJ1-5

CDR3aa: CASSPGQDLSYEQYF
CDR3nt: TGCGCCAGCAGCCCCGGACAGGACCTCTCCTACGAGCAGTACTTC
v_gene: TRBV5-1
d_gene: TRBD1
abundance: NA
j_gene: TRBJ2-7

CDR3aa: CASSANVSRGLREAFF
CDR3nt: TGTGCCAGCAGCGCGAACGTCAGCAGGGGGCTTCGTGAAGCTTTCTTT
v_gene: TRBV9
d_gene: TRBD1
abundance: NA
j_gene: TRBJ1-1

CDR3aa: CASSFTAGRGRVTEAFF
CDR3nt: TGTGCCAGCAGCTTTACCGCGGGCAGGGGGCGCGTAACTGAAGCTTTCTTT
v_gene: TRBV5-4
d_gene: TRBD1
abundance: NA
j_gene: TRBJ1-1

CDR3aa: CASSDSSGGTNTQYF
CDR3nt: TGTGCCAGCAGTGACTCCAGCGGGGGAACAAATACGCAGTATTTT
v_gene: TRBV6-4
d_gene: TRBD2
abundance: NA
j_gene: TRBJ2-3

CDR3aa: CASSVGPAGGTDTQYF
CDR3nt: TGTGCCAGCAGCGTAGGTCCAGCGGGGGGCACAGATACGCAGTATTTT
v_gene: TRBV9
d_gene: TRBD2
abundance: NA
j_gene: TRBJ2-3

CDR3aa: CASSFSGRGGPDTQYF
CDR3nt: TGTGCCAGCAGCTTCAGCGGGAGGGGGGGGCCAGATACGCAGTATTTT
v_gene: TRBV11-3
d_gene: TRBD2
abundance: NA
j_gene: TRBJ2-3

CDR3aa: CSVEGGYTGSYTF
CDR3nt: TGCAGCGTTGAAGGGGGATATACAGGGAGTTACACCTTC
v_gene: TRBV29-1
d_gene: NA
abundance: once
j_gene: TRBJ1-2

CDR3aa: CASSRLSQNTIYF
CDR3nt: TGCGCCAGCAGCCGACTTTCGCAAAACACCATATATTTT
v_gene: TRBV4-1
d_gene: NA
abundance: NA
j_gene: TRBJ1-3

CDR3aa: CASSAPGQGTYYEQYF
CDR3nt: TGTGCCAGCAGCGCGCCGGGACAGGGAACCTACTACGAGCAGTACTTC
v_gene: TRBV5-4
d_gene: TRBD1
abundance: few
j_gene: TRBJ2-7

CDR3aa: CASRGWETQYF
CDR3nt: TGTGCCAGCCGCGGTTGGGAGACCCAGTACTTC
v_gene: TRBV27
d_gene: NA
abundance: NA
j_gene: TRBJ2-5

CDR3aa: CASSLAGVKETQYF
CDR3nt: TGCGCCAGCAGCTTGGCAGGGGTGAAGGAGACCCAGTACTTC
v_gene: TRBV5-1
d_gene: NA
abundance: NA
j_gene: TRBJ2-5

CDR3aa: CATRPGQGAIDTQYF
CDR3nt: TGTGCCACCAGACCGGGACAGGGGGCCATAGATACGCAGTATTTT
v_gene: TRBV24-1
d_gene: TRBD1
abundance: NA
j_gene: TRBJ2-3

CDR3aa: CASSPGQGLFNEQFF
CDR3nt: TGTGCCAGCTCACCGGGACAGGGGCTTTTCAATGAGCAGTTCTTC
v_gene: TRBV18
d_gene: TRBD1
abundance: NA
j_gene: TRBJ2-1

CDR3aa: CASSLTGTETGELFF
CDR3nt: TGCGCCAGCAGTCTAACCGGGACAGAAACCGGGGAGCTGTTTTTT
v_gene: TRBV4-1
d_gene: TRBD1
abundance: NA
j_gene: TRBJ2-2

CDR3aa: CASSAQRWETQYF
CDR3nt: TGCGCCAGCAGTGCCCAGCGTTGGGAGACCCAGTACTTC
v_gene: TRBV10-1
d_gene: NA
abundance: NA
j_gene: TRBJ2-5

CDR3aa: CASAQEVSYEQYF
CDR3nt: TGTGCCAGCGCCCAGGAGGTTAGCTACGAGCAGTACTTC
v_gene: TRBV6-5
d_gene: NA
abundance: NA
j_gene: TRBJ2-7

CDR3aa: CASSRAAGGGTGELFF
CDR3nt: TGTGCCAGCAGCCGGGCGGCGGGAGGAGGTACCGGGGAGCTGTTTTTT
v_gene: TRBV7-2
d_gene: TRBD2
abundance: once
j_gene: TRBJ2-2

CDR3aa: CAIGRTGLPETQYF
CDR3nt: TGTGCAATCGGTCGGACAGGGCTCCCAGAGACCCAGTACTTC
v_gene: TRBV28
d_gene: TRBD1
abundance: NA
j_gene: TRBJ2-5

CDR3aa: CASRLTRTGDFRLFF
CDR3nt: TGTGCCAGCAGACTCACCCGGACAGGGGATTTTAGGCTGTTTTTT
v_gene: TRBV6-6
d_gene: TRBD1
abundance: few
j_gene: TRBJ1-4

CDR3aa: CASSNLGAANQPQHF
CDR3nt: TGTGCCAGTAGTAATTTGGGGGCCGCGAATCAGCCCCAGCATTTT
v_gene: TRBV19
d_gene: NA
abundance: few
j_gene: TRBJ1-5

CDR3aa: CASSLMTGRQETQYF
CDR3nt: TGTGCCAGCAGCCTAATGACAGGGCGACAAGAGACCCAGTACTTC
v_gene: TRBV5-8
d_gene: TRBD1
abundance: once
j_gene: TRBJ2-5

CDR3aa: CASSLDRYYEQYF
CDR3nt: TGTGCCAGCAGCTTAGACAGGTACTACGAGCAGTACTTC
v_gene: TRBV7-8
d_gene: NA
abundance: NA
j_gene: TRBJ2-7

CDR3aa: CASMNLRLDEAFF
CDR3nt: TGTGCCAGCATGAACCTGCGTCTCGATGAAGCTTTCTTT
v_gene: TRBV6-5
d_gene: NA
abundance: few
j_gene: TRBJ1-1

CDR3aa: CASQAPGTRMNEQFF
CDR3nt: TGTGCCAGCCAAGCCCCCGGGACTAGGATGAATGAGCAGTTCTTC
v_gene: TRBV2
d_gene: TRBD2
abundance: NA
j_gene: TRBJ2-1

CDR3aa: CASSRSGVYEQYF
CDR3nt: TGTGCCAGCAGTCGTTCGGGGGTTTACGAGCAGTACTTC
v_gene: TRBV9
d_gene: NA
abundance: once
j_gene: TRBJ2-7

CDR3aa: CASSPRREAGNTIYF
CDR3nt: TGTGCCAGCAGCCCCCGTAGGGAGGCTGGAAACACCATATATTTT
v_gene: TRBV7-2
d_gene: NA
abundance: NA
j_gene: TRBJ1-3

CDR3aa: CASSPTGGLNTEAFF
CDR3nt: TGTGCCAGCTCACCAACAGGGGGCCTGAACACTGAAGCTTTCTTT
v_gene: TRBV18
d_gene: TRBD1
abundance: NA
j_gene: TRBJ1-1

CDR3aa: CASSWTGEDQPQHF
CDR3nt: TGTGCCAGCAGCTGGACCGGGGAGGATCAGCCCCAGCATTTT
v_gene: TRBV27
d_gene: NA
abundance: NA
j_gene: TRBJ1-5

CDR3aa: CASSKQGARQPQHF
CDR3nt: TGTGCCAGCAGTAAACAGGGGGCGCGTCAGCCCCAGCATTTT
v_gene: TRBV2
d_gene: TRBD1
abundance: NA
j_gene: TRBJ1-5

CDR3aa: CASSAGAGNQPQHF
CDR3nt: TGTGCCAGCAGCGCAGGGGCGGGCAATCAGCCCCAGCATTTT
v_gene: TRBV5-4
d_gene: NA
abundance: NA
j_gene: TRBJ1-5

CDR3aa: CAWSGSTLNQPQHF
CDR3nt: TGTGCCTGGAGTGGTTCGACACTCAATCAGCCCCAGCATTTT
v_gene: TRBV30
d_gene: NA
abundance: NA
j_gene: TRBJ1-5

CDR3aa: CAWSVLGGGEETQYF
CDR3nt: TGTGCCTGGAGTGTACTAGGAGGGGGCGAGGAGACCCAGTACTTC
v_gene: TRBV30
d_gene: NA
abundance: NA
j_gene: TRBJ2-5

CDR3aa: CASSIRQGAFFTEAFF
CDR3nt: TGTGCCAGTAGTATCCGACAGGGGGCTTTTTTTACTGAAGCTTTCTTT
v_gene: TRBV19
d_gene: TRBD1
abundance: NA
j_gene: TRBJ1-1

CDR3aa: CASSLATRATGELFF
CDR3nt: TGTGCCAGCAGCTTAGCGACTAGAGCCACCGGGGAGCTGTTTTTT
v_gene: TRBV7-9
d_gene: NA
abundance: NA
j_gene: TRBJ2-2